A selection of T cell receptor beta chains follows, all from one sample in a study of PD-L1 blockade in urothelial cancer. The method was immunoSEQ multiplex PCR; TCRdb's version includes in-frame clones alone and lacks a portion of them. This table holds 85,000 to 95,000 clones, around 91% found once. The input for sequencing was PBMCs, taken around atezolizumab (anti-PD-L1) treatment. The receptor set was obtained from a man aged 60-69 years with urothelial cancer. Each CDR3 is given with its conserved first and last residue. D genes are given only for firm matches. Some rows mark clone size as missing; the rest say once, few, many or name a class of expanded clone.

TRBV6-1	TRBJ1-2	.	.	TGTGCCAGCAGTGAATGGGCAGGGCCAAACTATGGCTACACCTTC	CASSEWAGPNYGYTF
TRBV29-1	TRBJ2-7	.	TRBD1	TGCAGCGCTATAGTAGGACAGGGTTACGAGCAGTACTTC	CSAIVGQGYEQYF
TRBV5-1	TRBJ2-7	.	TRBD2	TGCGCCAGCAGCCTCGGTCTAGCGGGAGGTGGGCTCGAGCAGTACTTC	CASSLGLAGGGLEQYF
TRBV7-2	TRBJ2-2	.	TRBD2	TGTGCCAGCAGCTTTCTAGCGGGAGTGACCGGGGAGCTGTTTTTT	CASSFLAGVTGELFF
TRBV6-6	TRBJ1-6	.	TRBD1	TGTGCCAGCAGGTCTCAGACAGGGTATAATTCACCCCTCCACTTT	CASRSQTGYNSPLHF
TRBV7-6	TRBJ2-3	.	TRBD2	TGTGCCAGCAGCTCGGAGGCGGGGGGGCGGGGTTATACGCAGTATTTT	CASSSEAGGRGYTQYF
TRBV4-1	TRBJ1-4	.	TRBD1	TGCGCCAGCAGCCGAGTCGGGACAGAGAATGAAAAACTGTTTTTT	CASSRVGTENEKLFF
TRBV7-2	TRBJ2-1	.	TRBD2	TGTGCCAGCAGTCAAAGAGGGTTAGCGGGGGGGCGAAATGAGCAGTTCTTC	CASSQRGLAGGRNEQFF
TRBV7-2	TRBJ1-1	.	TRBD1	TGTGCCAGCAGCTCCTTACGGACAGGGAATACTGAAGCTTTCTTT	CASSSLRTGNTEAFF
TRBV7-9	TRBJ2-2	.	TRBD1	TGTGCCAGCAGCTTTGGGACAGGGACCGGACCCGGGGAGCTGTTTTTT	CASSFGTGTGPGELFF
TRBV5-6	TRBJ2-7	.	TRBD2	TGTGCCAGCAGCTGGGGGGGACTTGGAACCTACGAGCAGTACTTC	CASSWGGLGTYEQYF
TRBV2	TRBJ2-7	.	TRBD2	TGTGCCAGCAGTGAAACATTCCGACTAGCAGGTTTTCGGGCCGAGCAGTACTTC	CASSETFRLAGFRAEQYF
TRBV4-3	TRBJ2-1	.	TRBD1	TGCGCCAGCAGCCAAGAAACTCTAGGACAGGGGAATGAGCAGTTCTTC	CASSQETLGQGNEQFF
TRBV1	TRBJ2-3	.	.	TGCACCAGCAGCCAAGAGCGACAGCGGGGGGGATGCACAGATACGCAGTATTTT	CTSSQERQRGGCTDTQYF
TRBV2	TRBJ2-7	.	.	TGTGCCAGCAGTGTGAAAGTCTTAGTCGGCGAGCAGTACTTC	CASSVKVLVGEQYF
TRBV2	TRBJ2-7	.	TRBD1	TGTGCCAGTAAGCGGACAGGGGTTATATACGAGCAGTACTTC	CASKRTGVIYEQYF
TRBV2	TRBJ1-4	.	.	TGTGCCAGCAGTGAACGGGCAGGGACTAATGAAAAACTGTTTTTT	CASSERAGTNEKLFF
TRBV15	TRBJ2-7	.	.	TGTGCCACCAGCAGAGATCCTACAGGCTGGCGCGAGCAGTACTTC	CATSRDPTGWREQYF
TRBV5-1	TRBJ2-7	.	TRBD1	TGCGCCAGCAGCAGGGGACAGGGCCCCTACGAGCAGTACTTC	CASSRGQGPYEQYF
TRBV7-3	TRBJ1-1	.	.	TGTGCCAGCAGCCCAGGGTTGAACACTGAAGCTTTCTTT	CASSPGLNTEAFF
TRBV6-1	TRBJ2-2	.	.	TGTGCCAGCAGTCTCAGGGCCCCAGGCACCGGGGAGCTGTTTTTT	CASSLRAPGTGELFF
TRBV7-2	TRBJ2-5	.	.	TGTGCCAGCAGTCCTGGGGCGGGGCGTCTCCAAGAGACCCAGTACTTC	CASSPGAGRLQETQYF
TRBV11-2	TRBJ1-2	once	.	TGTGCCAGCAGCTTAGGGGTCAGGGATTATGGCTACACCTTC	CASSLGVRDYGYTF
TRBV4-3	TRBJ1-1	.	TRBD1	TGCGCCAGCAGCCAAGATAAGGGACAGGTGAACACTGAAGCTTTCTTT	CASSQDKGQVNTEAFF
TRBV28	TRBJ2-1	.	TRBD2	TGTGCCAGCAGTACCAGCGGGAGCTCCTACAATGAGCAGTTCTTC	CASSTSGSSYNEQFF
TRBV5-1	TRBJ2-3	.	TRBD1	TGCGCCAGCAGCGTTCAGACAGGGGCAAGATTTGGAGATACGCAGTATTTT	CASSVQTGARFGDTQYF
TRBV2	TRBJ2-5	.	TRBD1	TGTGCCAGCAGCGGGACAGGGTATGAGGCCCAGTACTTC	CASSGTGYEAQYF
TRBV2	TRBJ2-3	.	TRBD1	TGTGCCAGCAGCTACAGGGGGGTGGCAGATACGCAGTATTTT	CASSYRGVADTQYF
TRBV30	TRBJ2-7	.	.	TGTGCCTGGAGTCCCGAGGACAGCTACGAGCAGTACTTC	CAWSPEDSYEQYF
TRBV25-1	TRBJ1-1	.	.	TGTGCCAGCAGAGCAGCCACAGGCCTCGGTGAAGCTTTCTTT	CASRAATGLGEAFF
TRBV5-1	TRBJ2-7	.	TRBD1	TGCGCCAGCAGCTCGGGGACAGGGGTGGCCTACGAGCAGTACTTC	CASSSGTGVAYEQYF
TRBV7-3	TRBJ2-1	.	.	TGTGCCAGCAGCTTAACGAGCGCCCAGGAGCAGTTCTTC	CASSLTSAQEQFF
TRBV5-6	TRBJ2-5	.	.	TGTGCCAGCAGCTTGGCGGAGACCCAGTACTTC	CASSLAETQYF
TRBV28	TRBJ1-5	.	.	TGTGCCAGCGGAAAATTAACAGGAGGCAATCAGCCCCAGCATTTT	CASGKLTGGNQPQHF
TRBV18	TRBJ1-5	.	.	TGTGCCAGCTCACCCGGGACAAAGGGTTTGCCCCAGCATTTT	CASSPGTKGLPQHF
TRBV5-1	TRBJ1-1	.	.	TGCGCCAGCAGCATATTACAGGGTCACCCTGAAGCTTTCTTT	CASSILQGHPEAFF
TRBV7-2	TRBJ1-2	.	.	TGTGCCAGCAGCTTAGCGAGCGGGGCAAGAAACTATGGCTACACCTTC	CASSLASGARNYGYTF
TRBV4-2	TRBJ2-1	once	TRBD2	TGTGCCAGCAGCCAAGGACTAGCGGGAGGTGAGCAGTTCTTC	CASSQGLAGGEQFF
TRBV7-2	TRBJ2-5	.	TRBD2	TGTGCCAGCAGCTTAGGGACTAGCGGGGGGGCCGTAGAGACCCAGTACTTC	CASSLGTSGGAVETQYF
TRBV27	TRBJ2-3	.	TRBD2	TGTGCCAGCAGTCTTATAAAGCCGGGGGGTGATACGCAGTATTTT	CASSLIKPGGDTQYF
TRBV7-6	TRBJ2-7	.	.	TGTGCCAGCAGCTTAGTCACTCAGGGCACATACGAGCAGTACTTC	CASSLVTQGTYEQYF
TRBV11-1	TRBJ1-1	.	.	TGTGCCAGCAGCTTAATGACAGACACTGAAGCTTTCTTT	CASSLMTDTEAFF
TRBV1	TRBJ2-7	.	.	TGCACCAGCAGCCAAGGTCCCAGCGGGAGACCCTACGAGCAGTACTTC	CTSSQGPSGRPYEQYF
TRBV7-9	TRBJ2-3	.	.	TGTGCCAGCAGCTTAGCGATCTTTCACGGCGGGGCTAGCACAGATACGCAGTATTTT	CASSLAIFHGGASTDTQYF
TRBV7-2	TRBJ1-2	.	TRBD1	TGTGCCAGCAGCCCGACGACAGGGTATGGCTACACCTTC	CASSPTTGYGYTF
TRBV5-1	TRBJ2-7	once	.	TGCGCCAGCAGCTTGGTCTCTGGGAGCTCCTACGAGCAGTACTTC	CASSLVSGSSYEQYF
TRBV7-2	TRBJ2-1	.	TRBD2	TGTGCCAGCAGCTTAGGGACTAGCGGGAGGAGCTCCTACAATGAGCAGTTCTTC	CASSLGTSGRSSYNEQFF
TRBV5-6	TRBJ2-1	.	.	TGTGCCAGCAGCTCCGGGACTGGAGCGACCTACAATGAGCAGTTCTTC	CASSSGTGATYNEQFF
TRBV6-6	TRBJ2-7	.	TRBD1	TGTGCCAGCAGTTACGGACAGGGAGGATACGAGCAGTACTTC	CASSYGQGGYEQYF
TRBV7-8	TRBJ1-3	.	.	TGTGCCAGCAGTCCCCGTAGTGCCGGAAACACCATATATTTT	CASSPRSAGNTIYF
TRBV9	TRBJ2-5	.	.	TGTGCCAGCAGCGCGGGGACAACTCAAGAGACCCAGTACTTC	CASSAGTTQETQYF
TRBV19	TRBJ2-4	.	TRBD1	TGTGCCAGTACTGTCATTTACGGGACAGGGCCTCACATTCAGTACTTC	CASTVIYGTGPHIQYF
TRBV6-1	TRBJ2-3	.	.	TGTGCCAGCATATGGACAGAGGGGTCAGATACGCAGTATTTT	CASIWTEGSDTQYF
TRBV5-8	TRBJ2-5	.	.	TGTGCCAGCAGATGGGTACAGGGAACGGGGCGCGAGACCCAGTACTTC	CASRWVQGTGRETQYF
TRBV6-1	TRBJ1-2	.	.	TGTGCCAGCAGGGGGGCCTATGGCTACACCTTC	CASRGAYGYTF